Below, 17 T cell receptor beta chains from the same sample are listed, as sequenced in a study of blood T cell repertoires in COVID-19. Clones were sequenced by immunoSEQ multiplex PCR, and TCRdb holds only the in-frame ones, with some missing. This repertoire shows hundreds of thousands of clones, under 90% found once; its top ten account for approximately 5%. The sample taken for sequencing was PBMCs or T cells enriched from blood (not recorded which). All receptors come from a man in his 60s who had recovered from COVID-19.

The chain has TRBV28 and TRBJ1-5; D perhaps matches TRBD1 (6 bases). The CDR3 totals 17 residues. Between the trimmed V and J ends, which lost 3 bases and 0 bases, there was a span of 15 bases. Germline V lookup: CDR1 MDHEN, CDR2 SYDVKM. In DNA form, the CDR3 reads TGTGCCAGCAGTTTGGGCAGGGGCCTTCTTAGCAATCAGCCCCAGCATTTT. Amino acid sequence: CASSLGRGLLSNQPQHF.

In this sample, this clone turned up once. This chain links TRBV4-2 with TRBJ2-2, with D possibly TRBD1 on 5 matching bases. V lost 6 bases and J lost 7, with 18 bases in between. Germline assignment: CDR1 LGHNA and CDR2 YNFKEQ. The CDR3 has 15 amino acids. CDR3 coding DNA: TGTGCCAGCAGTGCGCAGGGTATCAGTATCGGGGAGCTGTTTTTT. Amino acid sequence: CASSAQGISIGELFF.

The CDR3: CASSQDRDFPYEQYF. DNA of the CDR3: TGCGCCAGCAGCCAAGATCGAGACTTCCCCTACGAGCAGTACTTC. The J gene is TRBJ2-7, the V gene TRBV4-3; no definite D call. V was shortened by 0 bases and J by 2 bases, with 11 bases between the two germline ends. The CDR3 length is 15 residues. The germline gives CDR1 LGHNA, CDR2 YSLEER.

This chain connects TRBV19 to TRBJ1-5, with D possibly matching TRBD1 (6 bases). Germline V lookup: CDR1 LNHDA, CDR2 SQIVND (reference sequence). This CDR3 contains 13 residues. Trimming removed 7 bases from V and 10 bases from J, with 17 bases in between. The CDR3 loop reads CASMGGRRVPQHF. CDR3 bases: TGTGCCAGTATGGGGGGGCGCAGGGTACCCCAGCATTTT.

The chain recombines TRBV28 with TRBJ2-5, with D uncertain. The CDR3 length is 14 residues. V lost 5 bases to trimming and J lost 5 bases, with 15 bases between them. Per germline, CDR1 MDHEN and CDR2 SYDVKM. CDR3: CASSSSLLRETQYF. The CDR3 DNA sequence: TGTGCCAGCAGTAGCAGCCTACTGCGGGAGACCCAGTACTTC.

This chain joins TRBV28 and TRBJ2-3; D not resolved. Germline lookup yields CDR1 MDHEN and CDR2 SYDVKM. V lost 10 bases and J lost 2, with 13 bases in between. The CDR3 extends over 13 amino acids. CDR3 region: CATRNSPTDTQYF. As DNA, the CDR3 is TGTGCCACCCGGAATAGCCCCACAGATACGCAGTATTTT.

The chain employs TRBV5-5 and TRBJ2-1; 8 nucleotides match TRBD1. Germline V CDR1 and CDR2: SGHKS, YYEKEE (reference sequence). V dropped 4 bases and J dropped 8; count of bases not matched to a gene: 11. This CDR3 region has 15 residues. DNA of the CDR3: TGTGCCAGCAGCCGCCGGGACAGGTGGGGAGATGAGCAGTTCTTC. Protein sequence: CASSRRDRWGDEQFF.

The rearrangement links TRBV6-5 to TRBJ2-7, with TRBD1 matching over 9 bases. This CDR3 region has 15 residues. Germline V gives CDR1 MNHEY, CDR2 SVGAGI. Unmatched junction bases numbered 3, after V lost 2 bases and J lost 1 base. CDR3 DNA sequence: TGTGCCAGCAGTTACGGGACAGGGTCGTCCTACGAGCAGTACTTC. Its translation: CASSYGTGSSYEQYF.

The CDR3 reads CASSFGPTDTQYF. The CDR3 DNA is TGTGCCAGCAGCTTTGGGCCTACAGATACGCAGTATTTT. This chain connects TRBV7-3 to TRBJ2-3; D ambiguous. Per germline, CDR1 SGHTA and CDR2 FQGTGA. Trimming left V 3 bases short and J 3 bases short, with 7 bases between. The CDR3 extends over 13 amino acids. Supplemented by reference TRBV7-3 and TRBJ2-3, the full variable domain reads GAGVSQTPSNKVTEKGKYVELRCDPISGHTALYWYRQSLGQGPEFLIYFQGTGAADDSGLPNDRFFAVRPEGSVSTLKIQRTERGDSAVYLCASSFGPTDTQYFGPGTRLTVL.

The chain is built from TRBV5-4 and TRBJ2-7; 7 positions match TRBD1. V was pared by 3 bases and J by 1 base, with 7 bases of the junction left unmatched. From germline, CDR1 is SGHNT and CDR2 YYREEE (reference sequence). This CDR3 spans 15 amino acids. The CDR3 bases are TGTGCCAGCAGCTATCAAGGGACAGCTTCCTACGAGCAGTACTTC. Its translation: CASSYQGTASYEQYF.

This rearrangement joins TRBV29-1 to TRBJ2-3; 9 bases fit TRBD2. Germline loops: CDR1 SQVTM, CDR2 ANQGSEA. Trimming removed 3 bases from V and 4 bases from J; junction bases left unmatched: 5. The CDR3 has 14 amino acids. CDR3 nucleotide sequence: TGCAGCGTTGACTCTAGCGGGACCTCAGATACGCAGTATTTT. Protein sequence: CSVDSSGTSDTQYF.

The chain couples TRBV7-9 to TRBJ1-2; D is perhaps TRBD1 (6 bases). The CDR3 sequence is 13 residues long. V lost 4 bases and J 6 bases, leaving 12 bases between the germline ends. Germline V gives CDR1 SEHNR, CDR2 FQNEAQ (reference sequence). CDR3 nucleotides: TGTGCCAGCAGCTCCCAGGGGCGGCATGGCTACACCTTC. Amino acids: CASSSQGRHGYTF.

The chain combines TRBV24-1 with TRBJ2-4; tentative D call: TRBD1 (5 bases). V was pared by 9 bases and J by 8 bases, with 13 bases between. Germline CDR1 is KGHDR and CDR2 is SFDVKD. The CDR3 runs to 12 residues. This CDR3 is CATANQGDIQYF. CDR3 coding DNA: TGTGCCACCGCTAATCAGGGCGACATTCAGTACTTC.

The chain uses TRBV5-1 and TRBJ2-7, with 11 bases that match TRBD1. Trimming at V came to 2 bases and at J to 7 bases, leaving 8 bases not matched to a gene. CDR1 is SGHRS, CDR2 YFSETQ, per germline. This CDR3 is built from 15 residues. The CDR3 spells CASSFLGQGAVEQYF. Written as DNA, the CDR3 is TGCGCCAGCAGCTTCCTAGGACAGGGGGCGGTTGAGCAGTACTTC.

As concerns this clone: One end of the junction does not line up with germline, which may come from a read error. The CDR3 loop is CASSLALGTRLDEQYF. The CDR3 region has the DNA TGTGCTAGCAGCTTAGCGTTAGGGACTAGATTGGACGAGCAGTACTTC. The V and J genes are TRBV7-7 and TRBJ2-7; 8 positions agree with TRBD2. The CDR3 consists of 16 residues. Germline values: CDR1 SSHAT, CDR2 FNYEAQ (reference sequence). Variable domain in full (rest from reference TRBV7-7 and TRBJ2-7): GAGVSQSPRYKVTKRGQDVTLRCDPISSHATLYWYQQALGQGPEFLTYFNYEAQPDKSGLPSDRFSAERPEGSISTLTIQRTEQRDSAMYRCASSLALGTRLDEQYFGPGTRLTVT.

This chain links TRBV6-5 with TRBJ2-7; TRBD1 aligns across 10 bases. Germline loops: CDR1 MNHEY, CDR2 SVGAGI. This CDR3 is built from 15 residues. Germline trimming cut 7 bases from V and 5 bases from J; bases unmatched to any gene: 11. This chain's CDR3 is CASTRDRGLLDEQYF. The CDR3, as DNA: TGTGCCAGCACCAGGGACAGGGGTTTGTTGGACGAGCAGTACTTC.

The chain couples TRBV18 to TRBJ2-2; the match to TRBD2 covers 11 bases. This CDR3 region has 16 residues. Trimming removed 4 bases from V and 5 bases from J; junction bases left unmatched: 6. Germline V lookup: CDR1 KGHSH, CDR2 LQKENI. CDR3 sequence (DNA): TGTGCCAGCTCACGGCTGGGGACTAGCGGAACCGGGGAGCTGTTTTTT. Protein: CASSRLGTSGTGELFF.